The clone carrying this TCR beta chain was observed at least ten times. The sample comes from a study of neurological immune-mediated disorders. Time point defined: longitudinal time-point 3. TCRdb independently ran MiXCR on the 5' RACE reads; one entry per CDR3 protein. The table includes around 42,000 distinct CDR3 sequences, roughly 13% detected once. V lost 6 bases and J lost 0, with 12 bases in between. The CDR3 has 14 amino acids. The receptor was derived from a young man in good health. The J gene is TRBJ2-7, the V gene TRBV12-3 or TRBV12-4; D might be TRBD2 (6 bases). Input material: PBMCs. In DNA form, the CDR3 reads TGTGCCAGCAGAGCTCTAGCGATCTCCTACGAGCAGTACTTC. Translated, it gives CASRALAISYEQYF.